Reported below is one T cell receptor beta chain. The antigen remains undetermined. The sample originates from a study of cytomegalovirus exposure and HLA in healthy donors. In the PCR, 60 Vbeta and 13 Jbeta primers were used. Repertoires were generated with immunoSEQ multiplex PCR, while TCRdb's copy carries only in-frame clones and drops some. This table holds more than 90,000 clones, approximately 78% found once. Study-wide results and caveats: A later look showed TCR association rates differing by HLA locus, highest for DRB1 and lowest for HLA-C. V segments that were indistinguishable, TRBV6-2 and TRBV6-3 among them, were omitted from analysis. A later analysis linked a missense variant in DCLRE1C to the trimming of TCR beta V and J genes.

Losses at the gene ends were 3 bases for V and 4 bases for J; bases not matched to a gene: 5. This CDR3 contains 15 residues. CDR1 is SGHDT, CDR2 YYEEEE, per germline. The rearrangement links TRBV5-6 to TRBJ2-5; 11 bases fit TRBD2. The sample consisted of PBMCs. The receptor was isolated from a man aged 25 to 40 in good health and CMV-seropositive. The CDR3 protein is CASSWGLAEGETQYF. CDR3 bases: TGTGCCAGCAGCTGGGGACTAGCGGAGGGAGAGACCCAGTACTTC.